The 5 T cell receptor beta chains below all came from one sample that was sequenced in a study of monozygotic twins with inflammatory bowel disease. Each CDR3 protein gets one entry in TCRdb, which reprocessed the 5' RACE reads and gives no DNA. This table holds 400,000 to 500,000 distinct CDR3 sequences. The sequenced material came from blood. The source is a human donor with ulcerative colitis or Crohn's disease, or a healthy co-twin of an affected twin (not recorded which).

The chain is built from TRBV7-2 and TRBJ1-4. The CDR3 sequence is 15 residues long. Germline V gene data show CDR1 as SGHTA and CDR2 as FQGNSA. The CDR3 spells CASSLGGQRNEKLFF.

The chain employs TRBV7-2 and TRBJ1-5; the D call from TCRdb, TRBD1, cannot be confirmed without DNA. CDR3 size: 12 residues. From germline, CDR1 is SGHTA and CDR2 FQGNSA. The CDR3 here is CASSLEPGPQHF.

The rearrangement uses TRBV5-5 and TRBJ1-6; the D call of TRBD1 rests on TCRdb alone, since no DNA is present to check it. Per germline, CDR1 SGHKS and CDR2 YYEKEE (reference sequence). The CDR3 sequence is 14 residues long. This CDR3 reads CASSSTGVNSPLHF.

This rearrangement joins TRBV7-2 to TRBJ1-2; TCRdb indicates TRBD1, and absent DNA this call remains unverified. Germline V lookup: CDR1 SGHTA, CDR2 FQGNSA. CDR3 length: 13 residues. CDR3 region: CASSFDRNYGYTF.

This chain connects TRBV4-1 to TRBJ2-1; checking the TCRdb D call of TRBD2 is not possible without DNA. The CDR3 is 15 amino acids. Looked up from germline, CDR1 is MGHRA and CDR2 is YSYEKL. The CDR3 loop reads CASSTGRQSYNEQFF.